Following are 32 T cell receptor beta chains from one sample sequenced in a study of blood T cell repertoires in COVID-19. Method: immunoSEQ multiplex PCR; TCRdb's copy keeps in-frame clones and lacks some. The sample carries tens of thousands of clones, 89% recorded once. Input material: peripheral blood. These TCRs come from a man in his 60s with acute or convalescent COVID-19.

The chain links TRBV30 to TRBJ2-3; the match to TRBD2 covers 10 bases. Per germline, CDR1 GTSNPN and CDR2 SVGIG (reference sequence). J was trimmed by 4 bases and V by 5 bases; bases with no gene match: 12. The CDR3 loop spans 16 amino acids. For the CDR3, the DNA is TGTGCCTGGGCGAAGCGGCAGCGGGGGGGCGCAGATACGCAGTATTTT. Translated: CAWAKRQRGGADTQYF.

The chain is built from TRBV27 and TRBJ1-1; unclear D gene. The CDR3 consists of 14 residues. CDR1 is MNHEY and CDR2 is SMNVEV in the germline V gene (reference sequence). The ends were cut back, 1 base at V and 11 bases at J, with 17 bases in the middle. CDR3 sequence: CASSLLGAGGRAFF. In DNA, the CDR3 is TGTGCCAGCAGTTTATTGGGTGCGGGAGGGCGGGCTTTCTTT.

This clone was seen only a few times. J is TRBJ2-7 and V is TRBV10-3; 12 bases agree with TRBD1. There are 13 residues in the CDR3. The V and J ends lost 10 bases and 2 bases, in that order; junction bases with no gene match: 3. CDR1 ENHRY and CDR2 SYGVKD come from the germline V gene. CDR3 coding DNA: TGTGCCACCGGGACAGGGGGCGCCTACGAGCAGTACTTC. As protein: CATGTGGAYEQYF.

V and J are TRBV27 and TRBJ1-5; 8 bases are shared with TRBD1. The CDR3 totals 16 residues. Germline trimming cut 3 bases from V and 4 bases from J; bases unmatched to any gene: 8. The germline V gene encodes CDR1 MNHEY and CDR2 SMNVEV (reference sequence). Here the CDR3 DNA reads TGTGCCAGCAGTTTGTCTGGACAGGGAAAGAATCAGCCCCAGCATTTT. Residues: CASSLSGQGKNQPQHF.

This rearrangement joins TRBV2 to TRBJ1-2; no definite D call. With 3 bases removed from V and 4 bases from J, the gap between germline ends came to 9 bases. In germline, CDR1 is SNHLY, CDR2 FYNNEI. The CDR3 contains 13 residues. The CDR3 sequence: CASSEQEGYGYTF. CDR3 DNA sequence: TGTGCCAGCAGTGAGCAGGAGGGCTATGGCTACACCTTC.

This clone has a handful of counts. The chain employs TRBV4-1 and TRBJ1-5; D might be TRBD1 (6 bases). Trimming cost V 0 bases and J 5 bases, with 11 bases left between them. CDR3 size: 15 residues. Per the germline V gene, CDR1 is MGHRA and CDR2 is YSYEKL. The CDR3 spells CASSQDTGNHQPQHF. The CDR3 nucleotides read TGCGCCAGCAGCCAAGACACAGGGAACCATCAGCCCCAGCATTTT.

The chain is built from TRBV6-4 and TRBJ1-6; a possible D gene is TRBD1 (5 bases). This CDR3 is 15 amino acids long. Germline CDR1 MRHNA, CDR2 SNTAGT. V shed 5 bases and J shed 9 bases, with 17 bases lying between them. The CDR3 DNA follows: TGTGCCAGCAGTTTAAAGACAGAGGGAGGTTCACCCCTCCACTTT. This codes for CASSLKTEGGSPLHF.

The DNA for the CDR3 is TGTGCCAGCAGCGCCACAGGGGCCTTAGGGGAAAAACTGTTTTTT. Its translation is CASSATGALGEKLFF. The rearrangement links TRBV9 to TRBJ1-4; 7 nucleotides agree with TRBD1. This CDR3 contains 15 residues. CDR1 is SGDLS, CDR2 YYNGEE, per germline. V was clipped by 3 bases and J by 8 bases; unmatched bases: 10.

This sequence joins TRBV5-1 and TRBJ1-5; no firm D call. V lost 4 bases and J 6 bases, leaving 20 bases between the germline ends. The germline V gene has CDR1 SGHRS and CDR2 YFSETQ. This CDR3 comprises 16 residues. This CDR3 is CASSGPKEGLIQPQHF. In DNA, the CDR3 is TGCGCCAGCAGCGGACCGAAAGAGGGATTGATTCAGCCCCAGCATTTT.

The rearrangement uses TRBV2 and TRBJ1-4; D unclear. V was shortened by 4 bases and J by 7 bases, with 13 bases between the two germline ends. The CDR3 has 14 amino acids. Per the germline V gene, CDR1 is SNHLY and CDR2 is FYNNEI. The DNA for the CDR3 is TGTGCCAGCAGTGGGCGGCAGAATCTTGAAAAACTGTTTTTT. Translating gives CASSGRQNLEKLFF.

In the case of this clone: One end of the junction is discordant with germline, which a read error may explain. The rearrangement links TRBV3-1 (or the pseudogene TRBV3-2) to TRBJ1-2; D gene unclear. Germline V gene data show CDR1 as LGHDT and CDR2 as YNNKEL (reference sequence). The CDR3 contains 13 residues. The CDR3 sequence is CASSQEINREKCF. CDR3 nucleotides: TGTGCCAGCAGCCAAGAAATCAACCGGGAAAAGTGCTTC.

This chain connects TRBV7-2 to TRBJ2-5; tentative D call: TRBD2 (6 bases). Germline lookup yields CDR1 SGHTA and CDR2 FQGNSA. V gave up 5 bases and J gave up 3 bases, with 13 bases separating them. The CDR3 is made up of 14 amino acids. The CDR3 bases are TGTGCCAGCAGCAGTCCAGGGAGGAAAGAGACCCAGTACTTC. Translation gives CASSSPGRKETQYF. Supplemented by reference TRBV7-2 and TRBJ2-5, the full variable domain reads GAGVSQSPSNKVTEKGKDVELRCDPISGHTALYWYRQSLGQGLEFLIYFQGNSAPDKSGLPSDRFSAERTGGSVSTLTIQRTQQEDSAVYLCASSSPGRKETQYFGPGTRLLVL.

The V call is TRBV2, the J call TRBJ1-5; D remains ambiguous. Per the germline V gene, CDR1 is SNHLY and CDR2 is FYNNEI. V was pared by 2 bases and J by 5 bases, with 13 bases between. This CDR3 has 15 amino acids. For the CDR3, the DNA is TGTGCCAGCAGTGAAAGGGAGTTGGTCTATCAGCCCCAGCATTTT. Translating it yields CASSERELVYQPQHF.

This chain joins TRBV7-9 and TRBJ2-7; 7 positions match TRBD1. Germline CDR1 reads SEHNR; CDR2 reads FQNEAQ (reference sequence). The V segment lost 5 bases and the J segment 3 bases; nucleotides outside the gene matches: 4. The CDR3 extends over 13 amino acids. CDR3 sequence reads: CASSASGGYEQYF. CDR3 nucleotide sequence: TGTGCCAGCAGCGCCTCAGGGGGCTACGAGCAGTACTTC. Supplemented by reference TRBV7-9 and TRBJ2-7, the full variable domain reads DTGVSQNPRHKITKRGQNVTFRCDPISEHNRLYWYRQTLGQGPEFLTYFQNEAQLEKSRLLSDRFSAERPKGSFSTLEIQRTEQGDSAMYLCASSASGGYEQYFGPGTRLTVT.

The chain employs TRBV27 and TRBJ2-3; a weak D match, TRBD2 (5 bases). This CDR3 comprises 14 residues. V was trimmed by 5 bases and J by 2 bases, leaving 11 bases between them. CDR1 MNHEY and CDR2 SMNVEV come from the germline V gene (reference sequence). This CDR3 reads CASSPPEDTDTQYF. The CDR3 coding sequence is TGTGCCAGCAGTCCCCCGGAGGACACAGATACGCAGTATTTT.

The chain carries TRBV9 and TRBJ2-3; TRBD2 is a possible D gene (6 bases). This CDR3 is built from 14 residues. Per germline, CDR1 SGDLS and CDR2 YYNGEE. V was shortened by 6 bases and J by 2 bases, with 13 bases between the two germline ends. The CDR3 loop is CASTTGRTTDTQYF. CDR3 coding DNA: TGTGCCAGCACCACGGGGAGGACCACAGATACGCAGTATTTT.

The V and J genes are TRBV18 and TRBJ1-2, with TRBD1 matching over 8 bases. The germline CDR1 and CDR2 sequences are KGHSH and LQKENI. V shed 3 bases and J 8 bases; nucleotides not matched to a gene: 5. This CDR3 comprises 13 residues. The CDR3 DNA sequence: TGTGCCAGCTCACCCGACAGGGGCTACGGCTACACCTTC. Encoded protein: CASSPDRGYGYTF.

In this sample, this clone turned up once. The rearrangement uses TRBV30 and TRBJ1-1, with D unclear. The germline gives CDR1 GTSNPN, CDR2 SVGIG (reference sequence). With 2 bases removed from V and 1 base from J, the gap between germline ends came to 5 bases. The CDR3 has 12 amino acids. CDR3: CAWSSGNTEAFF. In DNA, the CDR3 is TGTGCCTGGAGTTCGGGGAACACTGAAGCTTTCTTT.

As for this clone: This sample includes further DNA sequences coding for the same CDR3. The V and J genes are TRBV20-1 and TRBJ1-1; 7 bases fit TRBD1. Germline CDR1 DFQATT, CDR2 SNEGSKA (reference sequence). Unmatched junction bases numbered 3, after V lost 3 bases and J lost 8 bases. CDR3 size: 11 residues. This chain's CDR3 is CSASRQGEAFF. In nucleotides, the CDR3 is TGCAGTGCTAGCCGACAGGGCGAAGCTTTCTTT.

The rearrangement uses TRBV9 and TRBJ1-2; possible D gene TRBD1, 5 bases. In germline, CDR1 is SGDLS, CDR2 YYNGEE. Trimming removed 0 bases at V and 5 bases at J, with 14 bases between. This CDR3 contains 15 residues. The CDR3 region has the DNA TGTGCCAGCAGCGTAGGGAAGGGACTCGGATATGGCTACACCTTC. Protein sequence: CASSVGKGLGYGYTF.

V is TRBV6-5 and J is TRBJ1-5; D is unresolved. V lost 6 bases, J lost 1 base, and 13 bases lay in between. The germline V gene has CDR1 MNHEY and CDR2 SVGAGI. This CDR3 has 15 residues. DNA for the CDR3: TGTGCCAGCAGCGAGAGAGGGAACAGCAATCAGCCCCAGCATTTT. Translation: CASSERGNSNQPQHF.

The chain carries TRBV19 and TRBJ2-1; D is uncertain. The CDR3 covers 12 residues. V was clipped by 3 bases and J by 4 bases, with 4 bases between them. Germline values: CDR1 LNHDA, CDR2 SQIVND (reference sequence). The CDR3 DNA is TGTGCCAGTAGTATTTTATACAATGAGCAGTTCTTC. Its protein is CASSILYNEQFF.

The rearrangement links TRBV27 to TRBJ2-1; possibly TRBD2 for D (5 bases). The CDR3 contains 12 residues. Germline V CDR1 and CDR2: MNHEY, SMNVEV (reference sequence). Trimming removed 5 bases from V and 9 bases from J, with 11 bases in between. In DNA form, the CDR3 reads TGTGCCAGCAGTGGAAGCGGTACTGAGCAGTTCTTC. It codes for CASSGSGTEQFF.

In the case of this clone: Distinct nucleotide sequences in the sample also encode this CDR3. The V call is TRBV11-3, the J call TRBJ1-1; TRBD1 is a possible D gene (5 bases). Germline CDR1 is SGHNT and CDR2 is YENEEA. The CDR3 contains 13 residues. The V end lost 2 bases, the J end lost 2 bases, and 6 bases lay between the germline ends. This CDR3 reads CASSLRGNTEAFF. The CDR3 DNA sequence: TGTGCCAGCAGCTTAAGGGGCAACACTGAAGCTTTCTTT. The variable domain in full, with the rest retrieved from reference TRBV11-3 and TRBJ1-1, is EAGVVQSPRYKIIEKKQPVAFWCNPISGHNTLYWYLQNLGQGPELLIRYENEEAVDDSQLPKDRFSAERLKGVDSTLKIQPAELGDSAVYLCASSLRGNTEAFFGQGTRLTVV.

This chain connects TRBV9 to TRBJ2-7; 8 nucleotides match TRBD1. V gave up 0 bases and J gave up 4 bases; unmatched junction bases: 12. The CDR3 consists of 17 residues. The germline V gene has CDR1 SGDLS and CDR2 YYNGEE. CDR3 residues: CASSVVRWADREYEQYF. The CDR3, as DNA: TGTGCCAGCAGCGTAGTCCGATGGGCGGACAGGGAGTACGAGCAGTACTTC. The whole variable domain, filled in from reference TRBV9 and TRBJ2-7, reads DSGVTQTPKHLITATGQRVTLRCSPRSGDLSVYWYQQSLDQGLQFLIQYYNGEERAKGNILERFSAQQFPDLHSELNLSSLELGDSALYFCASSVVRWADREYEQYFGPGTRLTVT.

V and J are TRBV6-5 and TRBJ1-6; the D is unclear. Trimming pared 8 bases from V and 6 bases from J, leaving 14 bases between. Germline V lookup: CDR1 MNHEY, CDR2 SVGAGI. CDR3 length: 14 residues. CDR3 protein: CASGSALSNSPLHF. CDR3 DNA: TGTGCCAGCGGCAGTGCTTTAAGTAATTCACCCCTCCACTTT.

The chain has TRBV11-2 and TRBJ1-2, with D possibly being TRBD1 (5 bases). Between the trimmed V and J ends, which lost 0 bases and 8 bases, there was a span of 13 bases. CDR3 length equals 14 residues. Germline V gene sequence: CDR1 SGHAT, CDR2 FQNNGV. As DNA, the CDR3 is TGTGCCAGCAGCTTAGATCCAGGGTCGAGAGGCTACACCTTC. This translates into CASSLDPGSRGYTF.

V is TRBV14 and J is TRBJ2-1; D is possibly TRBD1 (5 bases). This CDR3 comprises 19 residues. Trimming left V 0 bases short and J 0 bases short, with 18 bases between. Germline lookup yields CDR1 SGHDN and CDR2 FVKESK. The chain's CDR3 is CASSQDQGLTASSYNEQFF. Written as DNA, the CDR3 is TGTGCCAGCAGCCAAGATCAGGGATTAACAGCGAGCTCCTACAATGAGCAGTTCTTC.

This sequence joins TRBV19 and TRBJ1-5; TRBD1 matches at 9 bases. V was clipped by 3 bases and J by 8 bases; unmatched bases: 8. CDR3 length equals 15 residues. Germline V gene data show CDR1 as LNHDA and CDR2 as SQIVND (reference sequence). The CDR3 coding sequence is TGTGCCAGTAGTATCGGGACAGGGATTTTGAAGCCCCAGCATTTT. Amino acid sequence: CASSIGTGILKPQHF.

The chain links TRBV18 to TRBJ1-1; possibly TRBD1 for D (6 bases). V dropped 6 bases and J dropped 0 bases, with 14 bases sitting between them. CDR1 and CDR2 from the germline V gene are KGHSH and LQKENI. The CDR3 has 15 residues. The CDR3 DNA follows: TGTGCCAGCTCGGGCAACAGGGAGATGAACACTGAAGCTTTCTTT. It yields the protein CASSGNREMNTEAFF.

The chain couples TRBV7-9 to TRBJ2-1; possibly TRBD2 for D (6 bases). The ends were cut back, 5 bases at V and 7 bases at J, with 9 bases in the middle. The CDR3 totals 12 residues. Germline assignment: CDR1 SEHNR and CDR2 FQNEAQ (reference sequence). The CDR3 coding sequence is TGTGCCAGCAGCCCGGACTATAATGAGCAGTTCTTC. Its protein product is CASSPDYNEQFF.

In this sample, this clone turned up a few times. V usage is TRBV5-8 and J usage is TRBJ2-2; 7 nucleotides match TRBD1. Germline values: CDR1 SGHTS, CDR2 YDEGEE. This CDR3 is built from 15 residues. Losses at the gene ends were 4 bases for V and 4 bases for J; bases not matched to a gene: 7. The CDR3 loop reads CASSRLQGSTGELFF. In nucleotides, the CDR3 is TGTGCCAGCAGCCGACTACAGGGGTCCACCGGGGAGCTGTTTTTT.